Shown below are 23 T cell receptor beta chains from a single sample sequenced in a study of blood T cell repertoires in COVID-19 (dated by TCRdb to the early 2020s). The receptor library was made with the immunoSEQ multiplex PCR assay. Held by TCRdb, this immuneACCESS table contains in-frame sequences only and omits some clones. Under half of the omission traces to an unresolved V gene where checked; the cause of the rest is unknown. A total of fewer than 250,000 clones appear in this sample, 83% of them only once. The ten largest clones add up to less than 6.5% of the sample. The sample consisted of peripheral blood. These receptors came from a human donor in a cohort sampled during active COVID-19.

V is TRBV5-6 and J is TRBJ1-2; TRBD1 agrees at 8 bases. The V gene's germline CDR1 is SGHDT and CDR2 YYEEEE. The CDR3 spans 14 residues. With 3 bases clipped from V and 6 bases from J, the junction kept 7 bases outside the gene matches. As DNA, the CDR3 is TGTGCCAGCAGCTGGACAGGGTTGGGAGATGGCTACACCTTC. It translates to CASSWTGLGDGYTF.

The V and J genes are TRBV5-4 and TRBJ2-7; maybe TRBD1 (5 bases). V lost 3 bases, J lost 2 bases, and 9 bases lay in between. The CDR3 length is 13 residues. Germline V lookup: CDR1 SGHNT, CDR2 YYREEE (reference sequence). The CDR3 DNA reads as TGTGCCAGCAGCTACAGGCCCGCCTACGAGCAGTACTTC. This sequence encodes CASSYRPAYEQYF. Full variable domain (outside the CDR3, taken from reference TRBV5-4 and TRBJ2-7): ETGVTQSPTHLIKTRGQQVTLRCSSQSGHNTVSWYQQALGQGPQFIFQYYREEENGRGNFPPRFSGLQFPNYSSELNVNALELDDSALYLCASSYRPAYEQYFGPGTRLTVT.

CDR3 DNA sequence: TGTGCCAGCAGCCCAGGGGACAGGCCCTACGAGCAGTACTTC. This translates into CASSPGDRPYEQYF. The V and J genes are TRBV11-3 and TRBJ2-7; 8 nucleotides agree with TRBD1. Trimming removed 5 bases from V and 2 bases from J; junction bases left unmatched: 5. The CDR3 extends over 14 amino acids. From germline, CDR1 is SGHNT and CDR2 YENEEA.

The chain carries TRBV9 and TRBJ2-3, with 8 bases that match TRBD1. Germline V CDR1 and CDR2: SGDLS, YYNGEE. V lost 2 bases and J lost 5; bases outside the gene matches: 7. The CDR3 is 15 residues long. CDR3 bases: TGTGCCAGCAGCGTCCTTCAGGGGGCAATAGATACGCAGTATTTT. Translated, it gives CASSVLQGAIDTQYF.

The rearrangement links TRBV6-1 to TRBJ1-2; tentatively, D is TRBD1 (5 bases). Trimming pared 0 bases from V and 4 bases from J, leaving 12 bases between. Germline V lookup: CDR1 MNHNS, CDR2 SASEGT. This CDR3 contains 15 residues. CDR3 region: CASSEAAGLGYGYTF. In DNA, the CDR3 is TGTGCCAGCAGTGAAGCAGCAGGGCTTGGCTATGGCTACACCTTC.

This chain connects TRBV6-5 to TRBJ1-5, with 9 bases that match TRBD1. CDR3 length: 13 amino acids. With V trimmed by 5 bases and J by 13 bases, 9 bases remained unmatched. Germline CDR1 is MNHEY and CDR2 is SVGAGI. CDR3: CASSPSRGQGQHF. For the CDR3, the DNA is TGTGCCAGCAGTCCCTCAAGAGGACAGGGGCAGCATTTT.

The rearrangement links TRBV24-1 to TRBJ2-5; D is possibly TRBD1 (5 bases). The CDR3 contains 16 residues. Germline-derived CDR1 and CDR2 are KGHDR and SFDVKD. V lost 4 bases to trimming and J lost 0 bases, with 14 bases between them. The CDR3 here is CATSDPGLGHQETQYF. CDR3 bases: TGTGCCACCAGTGACCCAGGGTTGGGCCACCAAGAGACCCAGTACTTC.

This clone was detected once. The J gene is TRBJ1-1, the V gene TRBV10-2; TRBD1 is a possible D gene (5 bases). Germline values: CDR1 WSHSY, CDR2 SAAADI. This CDR3 spans 14 amino acids. V lost 4 bases, J lost 1 base, and 10 bases lay in between. CDR3 in amino acids: CASSADRRNTEAFF. In DNA form, the CDR3 reads TGCGCCAGCAGTGCTGACAGAAGGAACACTGAAGCTTTCTTT.

There are many counts of this clone. The rearrangement uses TRBV7-9 and TRBJ1-1, with unresolved D. Trimming stripped 1 base from V and 6 bases from J, with 9 bases between. CDR1 and CDR2 (germline): SEHNR, FQNEAQ (reference sequence). This CDR3 contains 13 residues. CDR3 region: CASSLGGRAEAFF. The CDR3 nucleotides are TGTGCCAGCAGCTTAGGAGGGCGGGCTGAAGCTTTCTTT.

The chain has TRBV30 and TRBJ2-7, with a tentative D call TRBD1 (5 bases). This CDR3 comprises 12 residues. Trimming pared 5 bases from V and 2 bases from J, leaving 10 bases between. Germline CDR1 and CDR2: GTSNPN and SVGIG (reference sequence). As DNA, the CDR3 is TGTGCCTGGCGCAGGGATCCCTACGAGCAGTACTTC. This codes for CAWRRDPYEQYF. The variable domain in full, with the rest retrieved from reference TRBV30 and TRBJ2-7, is SQTIHQWPATLVQPVGSPLSLECTVEGTSNPNLYWYRQAAGRGLQLLFYSVGIGQISSEVPQNLSASRPQDRQFILSSKKLLLSDSGFYLCAWRRDPYEQYFGPGTRLTVT.

The chain joins TRBV10-3 to TRBJ2-7; weak D call: TRBD1 (6 bases). Germline CDR1 and CDR2: ENHRY and SYGVKD. V was cut by 6 bases and J by 2 bases, with 11 bases left in between. The CDR3 has 13 amino acids. This CDR3 is CAIRNREPYEQYF. In DNA, the CDR3 is TGTGCCATCAGAAACAGGGAACCCTACGAGCAGTACTTC.

The J gene is TRBJ2-7, the V gene TRBV5-1; the match to TRBD1 covers 9 bases. The CDR3 covers 15 residues. The ends lost 0 bases at V and 5 bases at J; junction bases unmatched: 6. CDR1 is SGHRS, CDR2 YFSETQ, per germline. This CDR3 reads CASSLEGQGPNEQYF. CDR3 DNA sequence: TGCGCCAGCAGCTTGGAAGGACAGGGGCCCAACGAGCAGTACTTC.

The gene calls are TRBV5-6 and TRBJ1-2; D gene unclear. CDR3 size: 15 residues. The germline V and J ends were trimmed by 4 bases and 4 bases, with 17 bases remaining between them. Germline loops: CDR1 SGHDT, CDR2 YYEEEE. The CDR3 coding sequence is TGTGCCAGCAGCCCACCTCGCCCCCGGGTCTATGGCTACACCTTC. Translated: CASSPPRPRVYGYTF.

This clone was seen only a few times. The chain recombines TRBV7-3 with TRBJ2-7, with D perhaps TRBD1 (6 bases). V was trimmed by 5 bases and J by 4 bases, leaving 18 bases between them. Germline CDR1 reads SGHTA; CDR2 reads FQGTGA. This CDR3 contains 15 residues. This chain's CDR3 is CASSRMPGQSYEQYF. The DNA of the CDR3 is TGTGCCAGCAGCCGCATGCCGGGACAATCATACGAGCAGTACTTC.

The genes are TRBV2 and TRBJ2-7; 7 positions match TRBD2. J gave up 1 base and V 8 bases, and 8 bases lay outside the gene matches. This CDR3 is built from 14 residues. CDR1 and CDR2 (germline): SNHLY, FYNNEI. CDR3 protein: CASVSRGESYEQYF. CDR3 sequence (DNA): TGTGCCAGCGTTTCACGGGGGGAATCCTACGAGCAGTACTTC.

The chain is built from TRBV24-1 and TRBJ2-1; possibly TRBD1 for D (5 bases). Germline V gene data show CDR1 as KGHDR and CDR2 as SFDVKD. V was clipped by 6 bases and J by 10 bases, with 15 bases between them. This CDR3 region has 13 residues. The CDR3 nucleotides read TGTGCCACCAGTCGGTCAGCCCAGGGCGAGCAGTTCTTC. Protein product: CATSRSAQGEQFF.

The chain is built from TRBV4-2 and TRBJ2-3; D is perhaps TRBD2 (7 bases). Germline assignment: CDR1 LGHNA and CDR2 YNFKEQ. V was shortened by 0 bases and J by 2 bases, with 12 bases between the two germline ends. The CDR3 runs to 16 residues. The CDR3 reads CASSQEEGGVTDTQYF. In DNA form, the CDR3 reads TGTGCCAGCAGCCAAGAGGAAGGGGGGGTCACAGATACGCAGTATTTT.

This chain links TRBV3-1 (or the pseudogene TRBV3-2) with TRBJ1-1, with 10 positions matching TRBD1. The CDR3 loop spans 16 amino acids. Germline V gene lookup returns CDR1 LGHDT and CDR2 YNNKEL (reference sequence). V shed 4 bases, J shed 4 bases, and the junction held 9 bases outside the gene matches. The CDR3 DNA is TGTGCCAGCAGCCCGCGGGACAGGGGCCGGGTCACTGAAGCTTTCTTT. Protein sequence: CASSPRDRGRVTEAFF.

The V call is TRBV2, the J call TRBJ2-3, with no clear D. Germline V gene data show CDR1 as SNHLY and CDR2 as FYNNEI. The V end was cut by 2 bases, the J end by 0 bases, with 6 bases between. The CDR3 is 14 residues long. Here the CDR3 reads CASSESPSTDTQYF. The CDR3, as DNA: TGTGCCAGCAGTGAATCTCCTAGCACAGATACGCAGTATTTT. Based on the CDR3 plus reference TRBV2 and TRBJ2-3, the full variable domain is EPEVTQTPSHQVTQMGQEVILRCVPISNHLYFYWYRQILGQKVEFLVSFYNNEISEKSEIFDDQFSVERPDGSNFTLKIRSTKLEDSAMYFCASSESPSTDTQYFGPGTRLTVL.

CDR3 sequence reads: CASSPQITISYNSPLHF. CDR3 DNA sequence: TGTGCCAGCAGTCCACAAATCACTATCTCCTATAATTCACCCCTCCACTTT. J is TRBJ1-6 and V is TRBV6-6; the D is unclear. This CDR3 has 17 amino acids. The V gene's germline CDR1 is MNHNY and CDR2 SVGAGI (reference sequence). Trimming shortened V by 5 bases and J by 0 bases, and 14 bases separated the two germline ends.

This sequence joins TRBV7-2 and TRBJ1-1, with D tentatively TRBD1 (5 bases). Germline-derived CDR1 and CDR2 are SGHTA and FQGNSA. CDR3 length: 12 residues. V shed 6 bases and J shed 3 bases, with 8 bases lying between them. In DNA, the CDR3 is TGTGCCAGCAGTCCAGGGCACACTGAAGCTTTCTTT. Translating it yields CASSPGHTEAFF.

This clone was counted ten times or more. This chain connects TRBV5-1 to TRBJ2-1, with 12 bases that match TRBD2. The germline V gene encodes CDR1 SGHRS and CDR2 YFSETQ. V trimming: 3 bases; J trimming: 5 bases; junction bases outside the gene matches: 6. The length of the CDR3 is 16 residues. Written as DNA, the CDR3 is TGCGCCAGCAGCTACGGACTAGCGGGGCCCAACAATGAGCAGTTCTTC. Translated, it gives CASSYGLAGPNNEQFF.

The CDR3 sequence is CASSLTSGGNTGELFF. The CDR3 DNA is TGCGCCAGCAGCTTAACTAGCGGGGGGAACACCGGGGAGCTGTTTTTT. This chain joins TRBV5-1 and TRBJ2-2; 11 bases align to TRBD2. V trimming: 2 bases; J trimming: 1 base; junction bases outside the gene matches: 1. The CDR3 loop spans 16 amino acids. Germline CDR1 is SGHRS and CDR2 is YFSETQ.